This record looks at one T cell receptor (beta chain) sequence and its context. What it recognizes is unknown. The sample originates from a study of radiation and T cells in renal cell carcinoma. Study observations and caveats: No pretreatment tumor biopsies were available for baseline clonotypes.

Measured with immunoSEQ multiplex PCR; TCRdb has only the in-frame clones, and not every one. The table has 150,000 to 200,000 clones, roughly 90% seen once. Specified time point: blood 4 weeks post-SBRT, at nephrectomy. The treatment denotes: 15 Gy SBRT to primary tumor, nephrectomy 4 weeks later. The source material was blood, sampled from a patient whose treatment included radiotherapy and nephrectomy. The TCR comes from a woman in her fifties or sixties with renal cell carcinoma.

CDR3 region: CSPSLGNTQYF. The CDR3 DNA is TGCAGTCCCAGCCTGGGGAATACGCAGTATTTT. This chain connects TRBV20-1 to TRBJ2-3; D is ambiguous. CDR1 DFQATT and CDR2 SNEGSKA come from the germline V gene (reference sequence). The CDR3 runs to 11 residues. Trimming removed 8 bases at V and 7 bases at J, with 13 bases between.